Below, 5 T cell receptor beta chains from the same sample are listed, as sequenced in a study of T cells in localized non-small cell lung cancer. TCRdb's table, derived via immunoSEQ multiplex PCR, lists solely in-frame clones and lacks some. The table includes tens of thousands of clones, around 87% detected once. The sequencing here drew on peripheral blood mononuclear cells, taken before any cancer treatment. These receptors originate from a man aged 40 to 75 with stage III lung adenocarcinoma.

V is TRBV19 and J is TRBJ1-2, with no clear D. Trimming removed 3 bases at V and 1 base at J, with 6 bases between. Germline V gene data show CDR1 as LNHDA and CDR2 as SQIVND (reference sequence). There are 13 residues in the CDR3. This chain's CDR3 is CASSIEVNYGYTF. CDR3 DNA: TGTGCCAGTAGTATTGAAGTTAACTATGGCTACACCTTC.

V is TRBV4-3 and J is TRBJ2-3, with D possibly being TRBD1 or TRBD2 (5 bases each). This CDR3 contains 15 residues. The V end was cut by 2 bases, the J end by 0 bases, with 9 bases between. CDR1 LGHNA and CDR2 YSLEER come from the germline V gene. CDR3 in amino acids: CASSQHRDSTDTQYF. The CDR3, as DNA: TGCGCCAGCAGCCAACACCGGGACAGCACAGATACGCAGTATTTT.

The chain uses TRBV5-6 and TRBJ2-5, with D unclear. Germline V CDR1 and CDR2: SGHDT, YYEEEE. Trimming pared 0 bases from V and 4 bases from J, leaving 7 bases between. The CDR3 sequence is 13 residues long. CDR3 coding DNA: TGTGCCAGCAGCTTGGGCTATGTAGAGACCCAGTACTTC. Translated, it gives CASSLGYVETQYF. Full variable domain (rest looked up from reference TRBV5-6 and TRBJ2-5): DAGVTQSPTHLIKTRGQQVTLRCSPKSGHDTVSWYQQALGQGPQFIFQYYEEEERQRGNFPDRFSGHQFPNYSSELNVNALLLGDSALYLCASSLGYVETQYFGPGTRLLVL.

CDR3 amino acids: CASSLAGTGVGNWQYF. CDR3 bases: TGTGCCAGCAGCTTAGCGGGGACAGGGGTGGGGAATTGGCAGTACTTC. The V and J genes are TRBV7-2 and TRBJ2-7, with 10 bases lining up with TRBD1. Looked up from germline, CDR1 is SGHTA and CDR2 is FQGNSA. V was pared by 0 bases and J by 9 bases, with 11 bases of the junction left unmatched. The CDR3 runs to 16 residues.

The sample holds a few counts of this clone. J is TRBJ2-3 and V is TRBV7-3; 7 bases are shared with TRBD1. There are 14 residues in the CDR3. Trimming removed 5 bases from V and 2 bases from J; junction bases left unmatched: 4. Germline V gives CDR1 SGHTA, CDR2 FQGTGA. The CDR3 spells CASSKQGNTDTQYF. In DNA form, the CDR3 reads TGTGCCAGCAGCAAACAGGGGAACACAGATACGCAGTATTTT.